A single sample gave rise to the 8 T cell receptor beta chains below, sequenced in a study of blood T cells in healthy people across ages. Through a sample-barcoded 5' primer and a J-beta primer mix, a second PCR was run for roughly 7 to 11 cycles. MiXCR, applied by TCRdb to the 5' RACE reads, yields one record per CDR3 protein. Of about 1,800,000 distinct CDR3 sequences listed, roughly 28% are singletons. Sequencing was carried out using blood. These receptors were obtained from a woman aged 25-40 years in good health.

This clonotype was detected ten times or more. The chain employs TRBV12-3 or TRBV12-4 and TRBJ1-2; D gene unclear. Trimming pared 4 bases from V and 3 bases from J, leaving 18 bases between. This CDR3 is 16 amino acids long. CDR3 residues: CASSSSTPYPHYGYTF. CDR3 DNA: TGTGCCAGCAGTTCCTCGACCCCTTACCCCCACTATGGCTACACCTTC.

Remarks on this clonotype: One end of the junction is discordant with germline, which a read error may explain. The V and J genes are TRBV7-2 and TRBJ1-2; 9 nucleotides agree with TRBD1. CDR1 SGHTA and CDR2 FQGNSA come from the germline V gene. This CDR3 has 14 amino acids. The CDR3 region has the DNA TGTGACAGCAGCCCCGGGACAGGGTCGAATGGCTACACCTTC. The encoded protein is CDSSPGTGSNGYTF.

The table lists this clonotype with a few counts. The CDR3 DNA reads as TGTGCCAGCCAGGATGGAAGCTACACCTTC. This gives the protein CASQDGSYTF. The gene calls are TRBV6-6 and TRBJ1-2, with D hard to call. In germline, CDR1 is MNHNY, CDR2 SVGAGI (reference sequence). The V end was cut by 8 bases, the J end by 9 bases, with 10 bases between. CDR3 size: 10 residues.

The V gene is TRBV6-1, the J gene TRBJ2-2; 7 nucleotides line up with TRBD2. The CDR3 contains 16 residues. V shed 3 bases and J 0 bases; nucleotides not matched to a gene: 4. In germline, CDR1 is MNHNS, CDR2 SASEGT. DNA of the CDR3: TGTGCCAGCAGTGATGTAGCGGGCTCGAACACCGGGGAGCTGTTTTTT. Translation: CASSDVAGSNTGELFF.

This clonotype was recorded a few times. The genes are TRBV24-1 and TRBJ2-3; D is unresolved. Deletions cut 4 bases from V and 2 bases from J, with 6 bases between. CDR1 and CDR2 (germline): KGHDR, SFDVKD. This CDR3 spans 13 amino acids. CDR3 coding DNA: TGTGCCACCAGTGAGCCAGACACAGATACGCAGTATTTT. It is translated as CATSEPDTDTQYF.

The chain's CDR3 is CASSYEEGAMGSYEQYF. The CDR3, as DNA: TGTGCCAGCAGTTACGAAGAGGGGGCGATGGGGTCCTACGAGCAGTACTTC. V gene TRBV6-6 combines with J gene TRBJ2-7, with TRBD1 matching over 7 bases. Germline assignment: CDR1 MNHNY and CDR2 SVGAGI (reference sequence). This CDR3 spans 17 amino acids. V lost 2 bases and J lost 1; bases outside the gene matches: 11.

The chain has TRBV5-6 and TRBJ2-7; 10 bases agree with TRBD2. This CDR3 has 14 amino acids. Germline trimming cut 3 bases from V and 2 bases from J; bases unmatched to any gene: 2. In germline, CDR1 is SGHDT, CDR2 YYEEEE. Here the CDR3 reads CASSWGLAPYEQYF. The CDR3 nucleotides are TGTGCCAGCAGCTGGGGACTAGCGCCCTACGAGCAGTACTTC. Complete variable domain (other parts from reference TRBV5-6 and TRBJ2-7): DAGVTQSPTHLIKTRGQQVTLRCSPKSGHDTVSWYQQALGQGPQFIFQYYEEEERQRGNFPDRFSGHQFPNYSSELNVNALLLGDSALYLCASSWGLAPYEQYFGPGTRLTVT.

This clonotype was seen a few times. The chain has TRBV5-1 and TRBJ2-5; D is perhaps TRBD1 (5 bases). The V end lost 0 bases, the J end lost 12 bases, and 18 bases lay between the germline ends. The CDR3 is 14 amino acids. Germline lookup yields CDR1 SGHRS and CDR2 YFSETQ. The CDR3: CASSLATSAREEYF. As DNA, the CDR3 is TGCGCCAGCAGCTTGGCCACCTCGGCCAGGGAAGAGTACTTC. The entire variable domain, with the rest obtained from reference TRBV5-1 and TRBJ2-5, is as follows: KAGVTQTPRYLIKTRGQQVTLSCSPISGHRSVSWYQQTPGQGLQFLFEYFSETQRNKGNFPGRFSGRQFSNSRSEMNVSTLELGDSALYLCASSLATSAREEYFGPGTRLLVL.